Below, one T cell receptor (beta chain) is given with its context. This CDR3 has 15 amino acids. The germline CDR1 and CDR2 sequences are SGHNT and YYREEE (reference sequence). The J segment lost 3 bases and the V segment lost 4 bases, leaving 5 bases of the junction unmatched. Genomic DNA from each subset was divided evenly over several immunoSEQ plates. This table comes from immunoSEQ multiplex PCR, and its TCRdb copy is limited to in-frame clones, with some not included. The sample lists over a million clones; around 97% were seen once. All donors qualified as healthy HIV-negative adults and had experienced no recent acute infections or vaccinations. Naive CD45RA+ and memory CD45RA-negative subsets were split from CD4+ cells. These data originate in a study of shared clonotypes between healthy human individuals.

What was sequenced was naive CD4+ T cells sorted from blood. Subset meaning: CD45RA+ positively selected. The sequence was collected from a young man in good health. The rearrangement joins TRBV5-4 to TRBJ1-4, with 8 bases matching TRBD1. DNA for the CDR3: TGTGCCAGCAGCCCAGACAGGGGATCTAATGAAAAACTGTTTTTT. It yields the protein CASSPDRGSNEKLFF.